This T cell receptor beta chain is from a study of blood T cells in healthy people across ages. Study conclusions and caveats: Diversity figures derived from one million T cells were judged to underestimate the true value. It was the long-lived donors that had more naive CD4+ cells and higher diversity than aged donors.

Together with a sample-barcoded 5' primer, a J-beta primer mix was included in a second PCR lasting about 7 to 11 cycles. TCRdb reanalysed the 5' RACE reads using MiXCR and keeps one entry per CDR3 protein. The sample lists just over 800,000 distinct CDR3 sequences; less than 80% were seen once. About this clonotype: What it recognizes is unknown.

Trimming stripped 6 bases from V and 0 bases from J, with 9 bases between. Germline CDR1 MNHEY, CDR2 SVGAGI. CDR3 length equals 15 residues. V usage is TRBV6-5 and J usage is TRBJ2-6; D unclear. The material sequenced was blood. This TCR derives from a man aged 25-45 years in good health. The DNA for the CDR3 is TGTGCCAGCAGGTTCAGTTTCTCTGGGGCCAACGTCCTGACTTTC. It codes for CASRFSFSGANVLTF.